The rows below give T cell receptor beta chains drawn from one sample of a study of control samples from healthy donors and cancer patients. Some clones are missing from TCRdb's copy, which holds only in-frame ones; the method was immunoSEQ multiplex PCR. Of more than 65,000 clones listed, over 65% were seen once; the top ten hold around 15%. The sequencing input was blood. All receptors come from a man in his fifties in good health. Both conserved end residues are part of each CDR3. The D gene is left open where the match is weak. The size field is filled for only some rows; it gives once, few, many or a size class.

TRBV11-3,-,-,TRBJ2-2,CASSLYGDTGELFF,TGTGCCAGCAGCCTCTACGGGGACACCGGGGAGCTGTTTTTT
TRBV10-3,TRBD1,-,TRBJ1-4,CAISADRGTGEKLFF,TGTGCCATCAGTGCAGACAGGGGAACGGGTGAAAAACTGTTTTTT
TRBV6-5,-,-,TRBJ2-7,CASKWLAGLYDEQYF,TGTGCCAGCAAGTGGTTGGCGGGTCTTTACGACGAGCAGTACTTC
TRBV6-5,TRBD2,-,TRBJ2-3,CASSPLAGGTDTQYF,TGTGCCAGCAGTCCACTAGCGGGGGGCACAGATACGCAGTATTTT
TRBV30,-,-,TRBJ2-5,CAWSAGTSRRAQYF,TGTGCCTGGAGTGCCGGGACCTCAAGACGGGCTCAGTACTTC
TRBV30,-,-,TRBJ2-3,CAWNPFYRGGRGGDTQYF,TGTGCCTGGAATCCCTTTTACCGGGGAGGACGGGGCGGAGATACGCAGTATTTT
TRBV3-1/TRBV3-2,-,-,TRBJ2-1,CASSHPARAINEQFF,TGTGCCAGCAGCCACCCAGCCAGGGCTATCAATGAGCAGTTCTTC
TRBV11-2,TRBD1,-,TRBJ2-2,CASSQPGQGALGELFF,TGTGCCAGCAGCCAGCCAGGACAGGGGGCCTTAGGGGAGCTGTTTTTT
TRBV19,TRBD2,-,TRBJ2-5,CASSKLAGGPQTQYF,TGTGCCAGTAGTAAACTAGCGGGAGGGCCACAGACCCAGTACTTC
TRBV7-2,-,-,TRBJ2-4,CASSLTGRGNIQYF,TGTGCCAGCAGCTTAACCGGACGGGGAAACATTCAGTACTTC
TRBV30,-,few,TRBJ1-5,CAWSVPTGDSNQPQHF,TGTGCCTGGAGTGTACCCACGGGAGATAGCAATCAGCCCCAGCATTTT
TRBV5-5,TRBD1,-,TRBJ1-5,CASSYKAHGTGPNQPQHF,TGTGCCAGCAGCTATAAGGCACACGGGACAGGGCCCAATCAGCCCCAGCATTTT
TRBV4-3,TRBD1,-,TRBJ1-4,CASSQDLAGGEKLFF,TGCGCCAGCAGCCAAGATTTGGCAGGGGGCGAAAAACTGTTTTTT
TRBV20-1,-,-,TRBJ2-7,CSASRAYEQYF,TGCAGTGCTAGCCGGGCGTACGAGCAGTACTTC
TRBV29-1,TRBD1,-,TRBJ1-5,CSACVQGEVNQPQHF,TGCAGCGCCTGTGTCCAGGGGGAGGTCAATCAGCCCCAGCATTTT
TRBV5-4,-,-,TRBJ1-5,CASSLERHSNQPQHF,TGTGCCAGCAGCCTTGAACGACATAGCAATCAGCCCCAGCATTTT
TRBV5-6,TRBD1,-,TRBJ2-3,CASSPRDRYSTDTQYF,TGTGCCAGCAGCCCAAGGGACAGATATAGCACAGATACGCAGTATTTT
TRBV19,-,-,TRBJ1-5,CASSRTDSNQPQHF,TGTGCCAGTAGTAGGACAGATAGCAATCAGCCCCAGCATTTT
TRBV20-1,-,-,TRBJ2-1,CSASQTTGRYNEQFF,TGCAGTGCTAGTCAGACAACGGGACGGTACAATGAGCAGTTCTTC
TRBV4-3,TRBD2,-,TRBJ2-5,CASSQELAGAQETQYF,TGCGCCAGCAGCCAAGAACTAGCGGGAGCTCAAGAGACCCAGTACTTC
TRBV6-6,TRBD2,once,TRBJ2-7,CASRLAGNYEQYF,TGTGCCAGCAGACTAGCGGGGAACTACGAGCAGTACTTC
TRBV27,TRBD2,-,TRBJ2-3,CASSNLAGAADTQYF,TGTGCCAGCAGCAATTTAGCGGGAGCGGCGGATACGCAGTATTTT
TRBV9,-,-,TRBJ1-2,CASSSPGGSPNYGYTF,TGTGCCAGCAGCTCCCCCGGGGGGAGTCCTAACTATGGCTACACCTTC
TRBV11-2,TRBD1,-,TRBJ1-1,CASSFNRGHTEAFF,TGTGCCAGCAGCTTCAACAGGGGTCACACTGAAGCTTTCTTT
TRBV9,TRBD1,-,TRBJ1-1,CASSLSPGDRVAFF,TGTGCCAGCAGCCTGTCCCCGGGGGACAGGGTAGCTTTCTTT
TRBV7-2,-,-,TRBJ2-1,CASSLVGRSGGSAEQFF,TGTGCCAGCAGCTTAGTAGGCAGGTCAGGAGGAAGTGCAGAGCAGTTCTTC
TRBV30,-,medium-sized,TRBJ1-5,CAWSVQGGAQPQHF,TGTGCCTGGAGTGTACAAGGCGGAGCTCAGCCCCAGCATTTT
TRBV2,TRBD1,-,TRBJ2-2,CASRGQFTGELFF,TGTGCCAGCAGGGGACAGTTTACCGGGGAGCTGTTTTTT
TRBV19,TRBD1,-,TRBJ2-3,CASSDRVGDTQYF,TGTGCCAGTAGCGACAGGGTGGGAGATACGCAGTATTTT
TRBV2,-,-,TRBJ2-1,CASSGRFNGNDEQFF,TGTGCCAGCAGTGGGAGATTCAACGGCAATGACGAGCAGTTCTTC
TRBV4-2,-,-,TRBJ1-1,CASSQDRLTEAFF,TGTGCCAGCAGCCAAGATCGGCTGACAGAAGCTTTCTTT
TRBV28,-,-,TRBJ1-5,CASSLSVGQPQHF,TGTGCCAGCAGTTTATCGGTAGGTCAGCCCCAGCATTTT
TRBV7-9,-,-,TRBJ1-1,CASSFRQAIENTEAFF,TGTGCCAGCAGCTTCCGACAGGCGATCGAGAACACTGAAGCTTTCTTT
TRBV5-1,TRBD2,-,TRBJ2-1,CASSLDPGTNYNEQFF,TGCGCCAGCAGCTTGGACCCCGGGACTAACTACAATGAGCAGTTCTTC
TRBV6-2/TRBV6-3,-,few,TRBJ2-6,CASSYNSGANVLTF,TGTGCCAGCAGTTACAACTCTGGGGCCAACGTCCTGACTTTC
TRBV11-3,TRBD1,-,TRBJ2-1,CASSPDRDSYNEQFF,TGTGCCAGCAGCCCAGACAGGGATTCCTACAATGAGCAGTTCTTC
TRBV12-3/TRBV12-4,-,few,TRBJ2-1,CASSSYNEQFF,TGTGCCAGCAGTTCCTACAATGAGCAGTTCTTC
TRBV3-1/TRBV3-2,-,few,TRBJ1-2,CASSRAGTYGYTF,TGTGCCAGCAGCCGGGCAGGGACCTATGGCTACACCTTC
TRBV25-1,-,-,TRBJ2-7,CASSEGRPYEQYF,TGTGCCAGCAGTGAGGGGAGGCCCTACGAGCAGTACTTC
TRBV6-5,-,-,TRBJ1-4,CASGLQQGIWEKLFF,TGTGCCAGCGGATTACAGCAGGGAATTTGGGAAAAACTGTTTTTT
TRBV10-3,-,-,TRBJ1-5,CATVKGHNQPQHF,TGTGCCACCGTTAAAGGGCACAATCAGCCCCAGCATTTT
TRBV6-5,-,-,TRBJ2-2,CASSYSENTGELFF,TGTGCCAGCAGTTACTCAGAGAACACCGGGGAGCTGTTTTTT
TRBV5-1,TRBD1,-,TRBJ1-5,CASSSGTGNLQPQHF,TGCGCCAGCAGCTCCGGGACAGGTAACCTTCAGCCCCAGCATTTT
TRBV3-1/TRBV3-2,TRBD1,-,TRBJ2-3,CASSQRQGATQYF,TGTGCCAGCAGCCAACGGCAGGGGGCTACGCAGTATTTT
TRBV7-2,TRBD1,-,TRBJ2-7,CASSPDRALNEQYF,TGTGCCAGCAGTCCGGACAGGGCCTTGAACGAGCAGTACTTC
TRBV28,-,-,TRBJ2-7,CASSFFWGNYEQYF,TGTGCCAGCAGTTTTTTCTGGGGAAACTACGAGCAGTACTTC